Sequencing of this T cell receptor (beta chain) was carried out in a study of blood T cell repertoires in COVID-19. Study information: Sources were T cells, B-cell-depleted T cells, or PBMCs; the material itself was cDNA or gDNA.

Repertoires were generated with immunoSEQ multiplex PCR, while TCRdb's copy carries only in-frame clones and drops some. Among approximately 470,000 clones listed, around 85% were seen once. The clonotype originates from a human donor in a cohort sampled during active COVID-19. Sample: peripheral blood.

CDR3 amino acids: CASSQDRGGTGVPYGYTF. CDR3 DNA: TGCGCCAGCAGCCAAGATCGTGGAGGGACAGGGGTGCCCTATGGCTACACCTTC. The J gene is TRBJ1-2, the V gene TRBV4-1; 10 nucleotides match TRBD1. This CDR3 has 18 residues. Trimming at V came to 0 bases and at J to 4 bases, leaving 11 bases not matched to a gene. Germline V gene data show CDR1 as MGHRA and CDR2 as YSYEKL.